This TCR beta chain was recovered during a study of graft-versus-host responses after intestinal transplantation. About the study: Every recipient had anti-thymocyte globulin induction and around three years of tacrolimus plus steroids. Notes on the study in general: Within allografts, high graft-versus-host to host-versus-graft clonal ratios were seen among patients with graft-donor T cell macrochimerism.

Measured with immunoSEQ multiplex PCR; TCRdb has only the in-frame clones, and not every one. The data contain roughly 50,000 clones, 91% of them singletons. CDR1 SNHLY and CDR2 FYNNEI come from the germline V gene. Unmatched junction bases numbered 7, after V lost 6 bases and J lost 8 bases. The CDR3 has 14 residues. In regard to this clone: Its antigen is currently unknown.

Sample: PBMCs, taken approximately 660 days after intestinal transplant. The chain couples TRBV2 to TRBJ1-4, with 9 nucleotides matching TRBD1. This clonotype originated in a human patient who received an intestinal transplant, so some T cells may come from the graft donor. The CDR3 reads CASSPGQGYEKLFF. CDR3 nucleotides: TGTGCCAGCAGCCCGGGACAGGGATACGAAAAACTGTTTTTT.